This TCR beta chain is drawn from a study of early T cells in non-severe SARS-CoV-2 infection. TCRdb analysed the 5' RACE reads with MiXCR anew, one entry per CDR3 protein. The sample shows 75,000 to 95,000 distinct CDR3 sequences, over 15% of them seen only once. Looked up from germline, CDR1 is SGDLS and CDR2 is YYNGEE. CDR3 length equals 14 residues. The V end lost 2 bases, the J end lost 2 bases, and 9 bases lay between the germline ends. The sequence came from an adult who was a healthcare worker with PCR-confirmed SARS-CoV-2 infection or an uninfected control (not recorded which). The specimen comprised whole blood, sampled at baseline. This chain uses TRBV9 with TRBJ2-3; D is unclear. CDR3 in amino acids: CASSVQSYTDTQYF. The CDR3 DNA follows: TGTGCCAGCAGCGTGCAGAGTTACACAGATACGCAGTATTTT.